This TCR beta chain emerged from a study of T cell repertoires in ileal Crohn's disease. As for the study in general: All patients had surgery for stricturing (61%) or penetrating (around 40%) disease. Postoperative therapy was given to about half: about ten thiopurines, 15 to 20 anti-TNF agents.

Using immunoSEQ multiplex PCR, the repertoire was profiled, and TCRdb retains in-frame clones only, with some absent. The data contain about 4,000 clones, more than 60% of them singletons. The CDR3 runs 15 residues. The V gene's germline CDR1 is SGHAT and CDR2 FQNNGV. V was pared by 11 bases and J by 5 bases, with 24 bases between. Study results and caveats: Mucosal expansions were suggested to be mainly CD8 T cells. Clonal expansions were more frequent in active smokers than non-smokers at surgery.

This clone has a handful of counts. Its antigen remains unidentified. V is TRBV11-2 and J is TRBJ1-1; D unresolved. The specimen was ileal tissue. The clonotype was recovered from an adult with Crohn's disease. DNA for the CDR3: TGTGCCTCTCAAGGTGCAGGCAGGTTATCGACTGAAGCTTTCTTT. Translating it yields CASQGAGRLSTEAFF.